This T cell receptor beta chain was identified during a study of glioma-infiltrating T cells after dendritic cell vaccination. Across the study: Patients received autologous tumor lysate-pulsed dendritic cell vaccination between about 2003 and 2013. Three intradermal dendritic cell vaccine injections were given every two weeks.

TCRdb keeps only in-frame clones here, not all; method: immunoSEQ multiplex PCR. The profile shows just under 85,000 clones, over 85% of them singletons. Points from the study as a whole: Few patients contributed both blood and tumor specimens. Patients with more pretreatment TILs had longer time to progression and survival.

This CDR3 has 16 residues. V trimming: 5 bases; J trimming: 1 base; junction bases outside the gene matches: 5. Germline lookup yields CDR1 SGHVS and CDR2 FQNEAQ. Points on this clone: As yet, its antigen is unknown.

The receptor's source is a human donor with glioblastoma. Sequencing used blood, obtained before dendritic cell vaccination. This sequence joins TRBV7-8 and TRBJ1-6; 7 bases match TRBD1. CDR3 sequence reads: CASSQDRQSYNSPLHF. As DNA, the CDR3 is TGTGCCAGCAGCCAGGACAGGCAGTCCTATAATTCACCCCTCCACTTT.